Below are 18 T cell receptor beta chains sequenced from a single sample in a study of graft-versus-host responses after intestinal transplantation. No antigen has been assigned to these receptors. TCRdb's table, derived via immunoSEQ multiplex PCR, lists solely in-frame clones and lacks some. The repertoire holds over 100,000 clones, with over 85% as singletons. Sequenced here: unstimulated CD4+ T cells sorted from spleen or lymph node cells, sampled before transplant. The receptors here all came from a human donor who was the organ donor for an intestinal transplant.

V usage is TRBV12-5 and J usage is TRBJ2-3, with D tentatively TRBD2 (6 bases). The CDR3 has 13 amino acids. V was shortened by 4 bases and J by 1 base, with 6 bases between the two germline ends. The germline V gene has CDR1 LGHNT and CDR2 FRNRAP. The CDR3, as DNA: TGTGCTAGTGGTTCTAGCGGCACAGATACGCAGTATTTT. As protein: CASGSSGTDTQYF.

This rearrangement joins TRBV19 to TRBJ2-2, with 7 nucleotides matching TRBD2. Germline V gene data show CDR1 as LNHDA and CDR2 as SQIVND (reference sequence). After removal of 7 bases from V and 5 bases from J, the junction contained 7 bases not matched to a gene. The CDR3 extends over 14 amino acids. DNA of the CDR3: TGTGCCAGTAACTCCGTACTAGCGACCGGGGAGCTGTTTTTT. Protein sequence: CASNSVLATGELFF.

The rearrangement joins TRBV28 to TRBJ2-1, with D perhaps TRBD2 (6 bases). Germline CDR1 reads MDHEN; CDR2 reads SYDVKM. The V end lost 5 bases, the J end lost 6 bases, and 26 bases lay between the germline ends. This CDR3 is 18 amino acids long. CDR3 in amino acids: CASSPLGAYAGSFNEQFF. DNA of the CDR3: TGTGCCAGCAGTCCCCTCGGAGCCTACGCGGGATCTTTCAATGAGCAGTTCTTC.

The V and J genes are TRBV27 and TRBJ2-3; TRBD2 agrees at 10 bases. Trimming took 5 bases from V and 8 from J; bases not matched to a gene: 10. The CDR3 extends over 15 amino acids. The germline V gene has CDR1 MNHEY and CDR2 SMNVEV (reference sequence). This chain's CDR3 is CASSPLHWTSGTQYF. The CDR3 region has the DNA TGTGCCAGCAGTCCACTCCATTGGACTAGCGGTACGCAGTATTTT.

V and J are TRBV4-1 and TRBJ1-1, with TRBD1 matching 10 bases. The CDR3 runs to 13 residues. CDR1 MGHRA and CDR2 YSYEKL come from the germline V gene. Trimming at V came to 5 bases and at J to 4 bases, leaving 1 base not matched to a gene. CDR3 sequence reads: CASSRTGGTEAFF. For the CDR3, the DNA is TGCGCCAGCAGCAGGACAGGGGGCACTGAAGCTTTCTTT.

This chain joins TRBV9 and TRBJ2-3, with D tentatively TRBD1 (6 bases). Germline lookup yields CDR1 SGDLS and CDR2 YYNGEE. The CDR3 contains 15 residues. V was cut by 0 bases and J by 2 bases, with 10 bases left in between. The CDR3 sequence is CASSVGDTLTDTQYF. For the CDR3, the DNA is TGTGCCAGCAGCGTAGGGGACACTCTCACAGATACGCAGTATTTT.

V usage is TRBV29-1 and J usage is TRBJ1-1; D possibly corresponds to TRBD1 (6 bases). Germline values: CDR1 SQVTM, CDR2 ANQGSEA. The CDR3 has 13 residues. Deletions cut 7 bases from V and 3 bases from J, with 15 bases between. The CDR3 sequence is CSGLQGVDTEAFF. The CDR3, as DNA: TGCAGCGGGCTACAGGGAGTGGACACTGAAGCTTTCTTT.

The chain employs TRBV18 and TRBJ1-1; D uncertain. Germline assignment: CDR1 KGHSH and CDR2 LQKENI. With 3 bases removed from V and 8 bases from J, the gap between germline ends came to 19 bases. CDR3 size: 15 residues. Here the CDR3 DNA reads TGTGCCAGCTCACCCCAGAGTGCGGGGAGCATCGAAGCTTTCTTT. Its protein is CASSPQSAGSIEAFF.

The chain joins TRBV6-6 to TRBJ2-2, with D perhaps TRBD2 (5 bases). With 4 bases removed from V and 2 bases from J, the gap between germline ends came to 8 bases. This CDR3 has 14 residues. From germline, CDR1 is MNHNY and CDR2 SVGAGI (reference sequence). In DNA form, the CDR3 reads TGTGCCAGCAGTTTCCTAGCCAACACCGGGGAGCTGTTTTTT. It codes for CASSFLANTGELFF.

The chain is built from TRBV6-4 and TRBJ2-1; 8 bases fit TRBD2. The J segment lost 10 bases and the V segment lost 4 bases, leaving 18 bases of the junction unmatched. The germline V gene has CDR1 MRHNA and CDR2 SNTAGT. This CDR3 contains 17 residues. The CDR3 region is CASSAAENSGEGWEQFF. The CDR3 DNA follows: TGTGCCAGCAGTGCCGCCGAGAATAGCGGGGAGGGATGGGAGCAGTTCTTC.

V gene TRBV15 combines with J gene TRBJ1-2; 7 positions match TRBD1. The length of the CDR3 is 14 residues. The ends lost 4 bases at V and 0 bases at J; junction bases unmatched: 2. Germline V gene lookup returns CDR1 LNHNV and CDR2 YYDKDF (reference sequence). The CDR3 coding sequence is TGTGCCACCAGCACCGGGACAGCTAACTATGGCTACACCTTC. Its protein is CATSTGTANYGYTF.

The CDR3 protein is CASAGTGHYEQYF. The CDR3 nucleotides read TGCGCCAGCGCCGGGACAGGGCACTACGAGCAGTACTTC. The chain couples TRBV5-1 to TRBJ2-5, with TRBD1 identical over 9 bases. The last part of the DNA fits TRBJ2-7 better; the J call may be wrong. The CDR3 spans 13 residues. CDR1 is SGHRS and CDR2 is YFSETQ in the germline V gene.

The chain combines TRBV5-6 with TRBJ2-7; TRBD1 is a possible D gene (5 bases). The CDR3 contains 12 residues. Germline V gene data show CDR1 as SGHDT and CDR2 as YYEEEE. V lost 4 bases and J 7 bases, leaving 12 bases between the germline ends. The CDR3 region is CASSPVDREQYF. CDR3 DNA: TGTGCCAGCAGCCCGGTTGACAGAGAGCAGTACTTC.

The chain carries TRBV5-4 and TRBJ2-3; 10 bases agree with TRBD2. J gave up 7 bases and V 0 bases, and 8 bases lay outside the gene matches. The CDR3 sequence is 16 residues long. Germline lookup yields CDR1 SGHNT and CDR2 YYREEE (reference sequence). The CDR3 bases are TGTGCCAGCAGCTTGGAGGGTGGTAGCGGGGGGTATACGCAGTATTTT. It encodes CASSLEGGSGGYTQYF.

The chain links TRBV29-1 to TRBJ2-5, with a tentative D call TRBD1 (7 bases). V lost 6 bases to trimming and J lost 8 bases, with 22 bases between them. The germline CDR1 and CDR2 sequences are SQVTM and ANQGSEA. The CDR3 covers 14 residues. The chain's CDR3 is CSVGGQPAEGTQYF. CDR3 DNA sequence: TGCAGCGTGGGGGGACAGCCCGCAGAGGGAACCCAGTACTTC.

The chain joins TRBV2 to TRBJ2-3; 8 bases match TRBD2. This CDR3 is 16 amino acids long. CDR1 is SNHLY and CDR2 is FYNNEI in the germline V gene. The V segment lost 6 bases and the J segment 3 bases; nucleotides outside the gene matches: 11. The CDR3 coding sequence is TGTGCCAGCAGCGCTGGGACTCGGGGGGGAACAGATACGCAGTATTTT. Residues: CASSAGTRGGTDTQYF. Full variable domain (rest looked up from reference TRBV2 and TRBJ2-3): EPEVTQTPSHQVTQMGQEVILRCVPISNHLYFYWYRQILGQKVEFLVSFYNNEISEKSEIFDDQFSVERPDGSNFTLKIRSTKLEDSAMYFCASSAGTRGGTDTQYFGPGTRLTVL.

The V and J genes are TRBV30 and TRBJ2-2, with 8 bases aligning to TRBD1. Per germline, CDR1 GTSNPN and CDR2 SVGIG (reference sequence). V gave up 0 bases and J gave up 3 bases; unmatched junction bases: 9. This CDR3 is 17 amino acids long. CDR3 DNA sequence: TGTGCCTGGAGTGTACGTTGGGACAGGAGATACACCGGGGAGCTGTTTTTT. Translation: CAWSVRWDRRYTGELFF. The full variable domain, its missing parts supplied by reference TRBV30 and TRBJ2-2, is SQTIHQWPATLVQPVGSPLSLECTVEGTSNPNLYWYRQAAGRGLQLLFYSVGIGQISSEVPQNLSASRPQDRQFILSSKKLLLSDSGFYLCAWSVRWDRRYTGELFFGEGSRLTVL.

This sequence joins TRBV5-1 and TRBJ2-7; tentative D call: TRBD1 (6 bases). The CDR3 runs 14 residues. Trimming removed 8 bases at V and 0 bases at J, with 15 bases between. Germline V gene lookup returns CDR1 SGHRS and CDR2 YFSETQ. This chain's CDR3 is CASTDSSSSYEQYF. The CDR3 DNA follows: TGCGCCAGTACGGACAGTTCGAGCTCCTACGAGCAGTACTTC.